Following are 15 T cell receptor beta chains from one sample sequenced in a study of shared clonotypes between healthy human individuals. The repertoire was sequenced with immunoSEQ multiplex PCR; TCRdb's copy has only in-frame clones and lacks some. The sample consists of over 2 million clones, under 95% of them appearing once. Sequencing used naive CD4+ T cells from PBMCs. The subset denotes: CD45RA+ positively selected. The receptors come from a man aged 18 to 29 in good health. Some clones in this sample may be carry-over from other donors' samples.

CDR3 amino acids: CASSQGGGQETQYF. Here the CDR3 DNA reads TGCGCCAGCAGCCAAGGCGGAGGCCAAGAGACCCAGTACTTC. The J gene is TRBJ2-5, the V gene TRBV4-1, with TRBD2 as a possible D gene (5 bases). Per the germline V gene, CDR1 is MGHRA and CDR2 is YSYEKL. V lost 1 base and J 1 base, leaving 7 bases between the germline ends. This CDR3 spans 14 amino acids.

V is TRBV28 and J is TRBJ2-1; tentative D call: TRBD1 (5 bases). V was pared by 6 bases and J by 2 bases, with 17 bases between. CDR1 and CDR2 (germline): MDHEN, SYDVKM. The CDR3 is 16 amino acids. The CDR3 region has the DNA TGTGCCAGCAGGGGTGGGGCGGTCGAAACCTACAATGAGCAGTTCTTC. Its protein product is CASRGGAVETYNEQFF.

The V and J genes are TRBV2 and TRBJ1-5; D ambiguous. The V end was cut by 0 bases, the J end by 6 bases, with 12 bases between. Germline-derived CDR1 and CDR2 are SNHLY and FYNNEI. This CDR3 region has 15 residues. CDR3 residues: CASSEANSWGQPQHF. The CDR3 bases are TGTGCCAGCAGTGAAGCAAACAGTTGGGGTCAGCCCCAGCATTTT. The whole variable domain, filled in from reference TRBV2 and TRBJ1-5, reads EPEVTQTPSHQVTQMGQEVILRCVPISNHLYFYWYRQILGQKVEFLVSFYNNEISEKSEIFDDQFSVERPDGSNFTLKIRSTKLEDSAMYFCASSEANSWGQPQHFGDGTRLSIL.

In regard to this clone: This sample also contains other DNA sequences that code for the same CDR3. The rearrangement uses TRBV18 and TRBJ2-3, with D hard to call. This CDR3 has 12 amino acids. Trimming removed 1 base at V and 4 bases at J, with 3 bases between. From germline, CDR1 is KGHSH and CDR2 LQKENI. The CDR3 DNA follows: TGTGCCAGCTCACCACTTGCAGATACGCAGTATTTT. Encoded protein: CASSPLADTQYF.

A remark on this clone: Other DNA sequences from this sample encode an identical CDR3 as well. The V and J genes are TRBV19 and TRBJ2-1; 10 bases are a match to TRBD2. Germline V lookup: CDR1 LNHDA, CDR2 SQIVND (reference sequence). CDR3 size: 15 residues. J gave up 4 bases and V 3 bases, and 3 bases lay outside the gene matches. In nucleotides, the CDR3 is TGTGCCAGTAGTATCAGGACTAGCGGATACAATGAGCAGTTCTTC. Its protein is CASSIRTSGYNEQFF.

This rearrangement joins TRBV19 to TRBJ2-1; 7 bases map to TRBD1. The CDR3 sequence is 15 residues long. V trimming: 5 bases; J trimming: 6 bases; junction bases outside the gene matches: 10. Germline V gene lookup returns CDR1 LNHDA and CDR2 SQIVND (reference sequence). CDR3 bases: TGTGCCAGTAGTGTAGGGGGCGGCCCGTTCAATGAGCAGTTCTTC. Translating it yields CASSVGGGPFNEQFF.

The rearrangement joins TRBV6-5 to TRBJ2-1; 8 bases fit TRBD2. Looked up from germline, CDR1 is MNHEY and CDR2 is SVGAGI. The junction had 9 bases not matched to a gene; V was cut back by 2 bases and J by 12 bases. This CDR3 spans 14 amino acids. The CDR3 DNA is TGTGCCAGCAGTTACAGACGGGAGGGCCCCGGGCAGTTCTTC. As protein: CASSYRREGPGQFF.

This clone was detected once. The rearrangement joins TRBV5-1 to TRBJ1-3; a possible D gene is TRBD1 (5 bases). The germline CDR1 and CDR2 sequences are SGHRS and YFSETQ. V was trimmed by 4 bases and J by 2 bases, leaving 10 bases between them. This CDR3 region has 14 residues. As DNA, the CDR3 is TGCGCCAGCAGCCAAGGGGTAGCTGGAAACACCATATATTTT. It codes for CASSQGVAGNTIYF.

The rearrangement joins TRBV11-2 to TRBJ2-1; TRBD2 agrees at 7 bases. The germline V gene has CDR1 SGHAT and CDR2 FQNNGV. V shed 3 bases and J 7 bases; nucleotides not matched to a gene: 3. This CDR3 has 13 amino acids. The CDR3 coding sequence is TGTGCCAGCAGCTTGGTGCGGGGGAATGAGCAGTTCTTC. This translates into CASSLVRGNEQFF.

The V call is TRBV28, the J call TRBJ1-6; unclear D gene. The CDR3 totals 12 residues. Germline lookup yields CDR1 MDHEN and CDR2 SYDVKM. V gave up 7 bases and J gave up 9 bases, with 10 bases separating them. CDR3 in DNA: TGTGCCAGCACCCTTGGAGGTTCACCCCTCCACTTT. It specifies CASTLGGSPLHF.

The chain combines TRBV7-8 with TRBJ2-7; D possibly matches TRBD1 or TRBD2 (5 bases each). This CDR3 contains 14 residues. The germline V gene encodes CDR1 SGHVS and CDR2 FQNEAQ. V was cut by 2 bases and J by 6 bases, with 14 bases left in between. The CDR3 region is CASSLRSPGTEQYF. The DNA of the CDR3 is TGTGCCAGCAGCTTACGTTCCCCTGGGACCGAGCAGTACTTC.

The gene calls are TRBV5-1 and TRBJ2-3; perhaps TRBD2 as D (6 bases). CDR1 and CDR2 (germline): SGHRS, YFSETQ. CDR3 length: 13 residues. Trimming took 8 bases from V and 0 from J, leaving 10 bases between them. The CDR3 nucleotides read TGCGCCAGTACCGGGGGAAGCACAGATACGCAGTATTTT. As protein: CASTGGSTDTQYF.

In its sample, this clone was seen a few times. At one of its ends the junction is not consistent with the germline gene, which may arise from a read error. This chain connects TRBV15 to TRBJ1-4; D unresolved. The CDR3 consists of 13 residues. In germline, CDR1 is LNHNV, CDR2 YYDKDF (reference sequence). Written as DNA, the CDR3 is TGTGCCACCAGCCAACTACAAGGGCAGATAGACAATTTT. As protein: CATSQLQGQIDNF.

The sample holds one count of this clone. The CDR3 protein is CASSIGYTDTQYF. CDR3 nucleotide sequence: TGTGCCAGTAGTATAGGTTACACAGATACGCAGTATTTT. V gene TRBV19 combines with J gene TRBJ2-3; no clear D gene. CDR3 length: 13 residues. V was cut by 1 base and J by 2 bases, with 4 bases left in between. Germline CDR1 and CDR2: LNHDA and SQIVND (reference sequence). The full variable domain, with the rest looked up from reference TRBV19 and TRBJ2-3, is DGGITQSPKYLFRKEGQNVTLSCEQNLNHDAMYWYRQDPGQGLRLIYYSQIVNDFQKGDIAEGYSVSREKKESFPLTVTSAQKNPTAFYLCASSIGYTDTQYFGPGTRLTVL.

The chain joins TRBV5-1 to TRBJ1-1, with D uncertain. Trimming took off 0 bases at V and 6 bases at J, with 6 bases between the two ends. CDR3 length equals 12 residues. Germline-derived CDR1 and CDR2 are SGHRS and YFSETQ. CDR3: CASSLGFAEAFF. The CDR3 DNA reads TGCGCCAGCAGCTTGGGTTTCGCTGAAGCTTTCTTT. Looking up the rest from reference TRBV5-1 and TRBJ1-1 gives the full variable domain: KAGVTQTPRYLIKTRGQQVTLSCSPISGHRSVSWYQQTPGQGLQFLFEYFSETQRNKGNFPGRFSGRQFSNSRSEMNVSTLELGDSALYLCASSLGFAEAFFGQGTRLTVV.